What follows are 18 T cell receptor beta chains derived from one specimen sequenced in a study of blood T cell repertoires in COVID-19. Generated by immunoSEQ multiplex PCR, the TCRdb table keeps only in-frame clones and is missing some. The table lists around 320,000 clones, 90% of them singletons, with around 4.4% in the top ten. The source material was PBMCs or T cells enriched from blood (not recorded which). Receptors originate from a woman between 18 and 30 years old with acute COVID-19.

The V and J genes are TRBV6-1 and TRBJ2-2, with 8 bases fitting TRBD1. Germline loops: CDR1 MNHNS, CDR2 SASEGT. The CDR3 is made up of 17 amino acids. The V segment lost 4 bases and the J segment 1 base; nucleotides outside the gene matches: 8. The CDR3, as DNA: TGTGCCAGCAGTGGCATACCCGGACAGGGGAACACCGGGGAGCTGTTTTTT. Amino acids: CASSGIPGQGNTGELFF.

J is TRBJ1-2 and V is TRBV6-5, with D possibly matching TRBD1 (5 bases). The CDR3 extends over 16 amino acids. With 0 bases removed from V and 0 bases from J, the gap between germline ends came to 11 bases. Looked up from germline, CDR1 is MNHEY and CDR2 is SVGAGI. The CDR3 is CASSYSGDSSNYGYTF. The CDR3 nucleotides read TGTGCCAGCAGTTACTCTGGGGACTCCTCTAACTATGGCTACACCTTC.

The rearrangement uses TRBV27 and TRBJ2-3; 16 bases agree with TRBD2. V shed 6 bases, J shed 0 bases, and the junction held 3 bases outside the gene matches. Germline assignment: CDR1 MNHEY and CDR2 SMNVEV (reference sequence). The CDR3 totals 17 residues. This CDR3 is CASRGLAGGPSTDTQYF. CDR3 in DNA: TGTGCCAGCAGGGGACTAGCGGGAGGGCCTAGCACAGATACGCAGTATTTT.

The rearrangement joins TRBV7-9 to TRBJ1-2; a possible D gene is TRBD1 (5 bases). The germline V and J ends were trimmed by 7 bases and 0 bases, with 9 bases remaining between them. Germline V gene sequence: CDR1 SEHNR, CDR2 FQNEAQ (reference sequence). The length of the CDR3 is 13 residues. The CDR3 bases are TGTGCCAGCACCCAGGGTCCTAACTATGGCTACACCTTC. Amino acids: CASTQGPNYGYTF.

The chain employs TRBV7-8 and TRBJ1-5; D possibly corresponds to TRBD1 (6 bases). CDR1 is SGHVS, CDR2 FQNEAQ, per germline. The CDR3 consists of 12 residues. The germline V and J ends were trimmed by 4 bases and 5 bases, with 6 bases remaining between them. The CDR3 sequence is CASSSGDQPQHF. DNA for the CDR3: TGTGCCAGCAGCTCAGGGGATCAGCCCCAGCATTTT.

This clone was counted between two and nine times. The J gene is TRBJ1-2, the V gene TRBV30, with D perhaps TRBD1 (5 bases). Germline CDR1 GTSNPN, CDR2 SVGIG (reference sequence). The ends were cut back, 6 bases at V and 0 bases at J, with 17 bases in the middle. The CDR3 is 15 residues long. The CDR3 nucleotides are TGTGCCTGCCTCGGTTCGGGGGGAGCTAACTATGGCTACACCTTC. Encoded protein: CACLGSGGANYGYTF.

The chain uses TRBV9 and TRBJ2-1; TRBD1 matches 8 bases. CDR3 length equals 13 residues. Germline V gene data show CDR1 as SGDLS and CDR2 as YYNGEE. V trimming: 4 bases; J trimming: 9 bases; junction bases outside the gene matches: 6. The CDR3 spells CASSPWTGTEQFF. The CDR3 nucleotides read TGTGCCAGCAGCCCCTGGACAGGGACTGAGCAGTTCTTC.

This chain connects TRBV9 to TRBJ1-1, with D perhaps matching TRBD1 (5 bases). Germline loops: CDR1 SGDLS, CDR2 YYNGEE. CDR3 length equals 12 residues. V lost 0 bases and J 11 bases, leaving 11 bases between the germline ends. The DNA of the CDR3 is TGTGCCAGCAGCGTAGAGGGAGGGACGGCTTTCTTT. Translated, it gives CASSVEGGTAFF.

The chain employs TRBV7-2 and TRBJ2-1; 8 positions agree with TRBD2. The ends lost 5 bases at V and 4 bases at J; junction bases unmatched: 7. Germline V gene lookup returns CDR1 SGHTA and CDR2 FQGNSA. The CDR3 has 15 residues. DNA of the CDR3: TGTGCCAGCAGCGATCCTAGCGGGTGGTACAATGAGCAGTTCTTC. Translated, it gives CASSDPSGWYNEQFF.

This clone was seen a single time. The chain uses TRBV7-9 and TRBJ1-5, with TRBD1 matching over 9 bases. The ends lost 5 bases at V and 1 base at J; junction bases unmatched: 3. The CDR3 sequence is 15 residues long. CDR1 is SEHNR and CDR2 is FQNEAQ in the germline V gene (reference sequence). The CDR3 DNA sequence: TGTGCCAGCAGCCCGGGACAGGGAAGCAATCAGCCCCAGCATTTT. Amino acid sequence: CASSPGQGSNQPQHF.

The V gene is TRBV7-9, the J gene TRBJ1-1, with 7 bases that match TRBD1. Germline values: CDR1 SEHNR, CDR2 FQNEAQ (reference sequence). The ends lost 4 bases at V and 8 bases at J; junction bases unmatched: 4. This CDR3 is built from 12 residues. The CDR3 sequence: CASSSQGDEAFF. The CDR3 DNA reads as TGTGCCAGCAGCTCCCAGGGGGACGAAGCTTTCTTT.

The chain combines TRBV7-9 with TRBJ1-4; TRBD1 is a possible D gene (5 bases). The CDR3 is 16 amino acids. Trimming pared 6 bases from V and 8 bases from J, leaving 22 bases between. Germline V lookup: CDR1 SEHNR, CDR2 FQNEAQ (reference sequence). The CDR3 is CASSRGMRGETEKLFF. CDR3 DNA sequence: TGTGCCAGCAGTCGCGGGATGAGGGGCGAGACCGAAAAACTGTTTTTT.

The V and J genes are TRBV6-6 and TRBJ2-7; TRBD1 aligns across 7 bases. V lost 2 bases, J lost 5 bases, and 9 bases stayed unmatched. This CDR3 contains 15 residues. The germline gives CDR1 MNHNY, CDR2 SVGAGI (reference sequence). CDR3 region: CASSYVAGGRHEQYF. In DNA, the CDR3 is TGTGCCAGCAGTTACGTGGCAGGGGGTCGCCACGAGCAGTACTTC.

The chain links TRBV30 to TRBJ1-1; D gene uncertain. This CDR3 is built from 13 residues. Between the trimmed V and J ends, which lost 0 bases and 1 base, there was a span of 6 bases. Germline V CDR1 and CDR2: GTSNPN, SVGIG (reference sequence). Written as DNA, the CDR3 is TGTGCCTGGAGTGTTCACAGGAACACTGAAGCTTTCTTT. This codes for CAWSVHRNTEAFF.

This CDR3 reads CASIEDSGEKLFF. The CDR3 nucleotides read TGTGCCAGCATAGAGGACTCGGGTGAAAAACTGTTTTTT. This chain uses TRBV28 with TRBJ1-4, with D hard to call. The CDR3 loop spans 13 amino acids. Germline loops: CDR1 MDHEN, CDR2 SYDVKM. Deletions cut 7 bases from V and 7 bases from J, with 13 bases between.

This clone was seen once. The V gene is TRBV28, the J gene TRBJ1-1, with 7 bases matching TRBD1. The CDR3 has 13 amino acids. The junction had 7 bases not matched to a gene; V was cut back by 6 bases and J by 6 bases. In germline, CDR1 is MDHEN, CDR2 SYDVKM. CDR3 region: CASRRTGDAEAFF. For the CDR3, the DNA is TGTGCCAGCAGAAGAACAGGGGATGCTGAAGCTTTCTTT. The variable domain in full, completed from reference TRBV28 and TRBJ1-1, reads DVKVTQSSRYLVKRTGEKVFLECVQDMDHENMFWYRQDPGLGLRLIYFSYDVKMKEKGDIPEGYSVSREKKERFSLILESASTNQTSMYLCASRRTGDAEAFFGQGTRLTVV.

The CDR3 region is CASSLGLDIQYF. The CDR3 region has the DNA TGTGCCAGCAGTTTGGGGCTGGACATTCAGTACTTC. This sequence joins TRBV28 and TRBJ2-4, with a weak D call TRBD1 (5 bases). Germline assignment: CDR1 MDHEN and CDR2 SYDVKM. The CDR3 consists of 12 residues. The ends were cut back, 3 bases at V and 8 bases at J, with 8 bases in the middle.

The gene calls are TRBV10-3 and TRBJ2-1; D not resolved. This CDR3 is 10 amino acids long. With 8 bases removed from V and 8 bases from J, the gap between germline ends came to 7 bases. Germline CDR1 and CDR2: ENHRY and SYGVKD. The CDR3 here is CAIPTDEQFF. CDR3 nucleotide sequence: TGTGCCATCCCTACGGATGAGCAGTTCTTC.